The 2 T cell receptor beta chains presented below share a single source sample, sequenced in a study of shared clonotypes between healthy human individuals. Assay used: immunoSEQ multiplex PCR; TCRdb lists only in-frame clones, some missing. Of more than 1.2 million clones in the sample, approximately 98.5% were seen once. Material: naive CD4+ T cells sorted from blood. Specified subset: CD45RA+ positively selected. Receptors were obtained from a man aged 25-40 years in good health.

The chain recombines TRBV5-1 with TRBJ1-3; unclear D gene. The CDR3 has 15 residues. Germline CDR1 reads SGHRS; CDR2 reads YFSETQ. V was clipped by 4 bases and J by 0 bases, with 11 bases between them. Here the CDR3 DNA reads TGCGCCAGCAGCCTGGGCACGAGCTCTGGAAACACCATATATTTT. Encoded protein: CASSLGTSSGNTIYF.

This sequence joins TRBV27 and TRBJ2-7; D call uncertain. This CDR3 is built from 12 residues. Deletions cut 4 bases from V and 2 bases from J, with 6 bases between. From germline, CDR1 is MNHEY and CDR2 SMNVEV (reference sequence). The DNA of the CDR3 is TGTGCCAGCAGTTCCCCCCCCTACGAGCAGTACTTC. The encoded protein is CASSSPPYEQYF.